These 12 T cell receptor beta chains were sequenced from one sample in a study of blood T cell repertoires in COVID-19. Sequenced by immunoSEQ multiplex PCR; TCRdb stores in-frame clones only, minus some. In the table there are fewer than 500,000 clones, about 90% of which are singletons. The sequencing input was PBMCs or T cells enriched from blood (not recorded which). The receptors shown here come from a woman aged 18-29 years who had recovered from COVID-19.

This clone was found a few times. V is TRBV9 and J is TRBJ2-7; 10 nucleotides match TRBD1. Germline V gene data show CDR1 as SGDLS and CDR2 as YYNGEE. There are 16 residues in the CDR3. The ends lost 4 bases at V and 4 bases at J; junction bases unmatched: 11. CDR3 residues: CASSPHGDRGRYEQYF. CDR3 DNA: TGTGCCAGCAGCCCCCATGGGGACAGGGGCCGATACGAGCAGTACTTC.

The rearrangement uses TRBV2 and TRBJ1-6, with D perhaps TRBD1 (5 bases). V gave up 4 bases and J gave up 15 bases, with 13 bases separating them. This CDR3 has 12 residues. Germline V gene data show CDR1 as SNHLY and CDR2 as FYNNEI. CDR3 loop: CASSVQGVGLHF. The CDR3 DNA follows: TGTGCCAGCAGTGTGCAGGGCGTGGGCCTCCACTTT. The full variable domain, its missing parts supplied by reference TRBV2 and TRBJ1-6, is EPEVTQTPSHQVTQMGQEVILRCVPISNHLYFYWYRQILGQKVEFLVSFYNNEISEKSEIFDDQFSVERPDGSNFTLKIRSTKLEDSAMYFCASSVQGVGLHFGNGTRLTVT.

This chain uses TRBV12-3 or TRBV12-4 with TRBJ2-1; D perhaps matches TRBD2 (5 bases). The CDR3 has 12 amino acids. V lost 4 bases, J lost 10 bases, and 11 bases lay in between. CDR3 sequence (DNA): TGTGCCAGCAGTTGGGAGTCAGGAGAGCAGTTCTTC. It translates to CASSWESGEQFF.

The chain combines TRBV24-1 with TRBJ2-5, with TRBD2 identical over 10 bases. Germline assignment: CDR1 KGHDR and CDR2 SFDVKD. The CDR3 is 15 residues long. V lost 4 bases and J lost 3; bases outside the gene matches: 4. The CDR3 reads CATSEWTSGKETQYF. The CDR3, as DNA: TGTGCCACCAGTGAATGGACTAGCGGAAAAGAGACCCAGTACTTC.

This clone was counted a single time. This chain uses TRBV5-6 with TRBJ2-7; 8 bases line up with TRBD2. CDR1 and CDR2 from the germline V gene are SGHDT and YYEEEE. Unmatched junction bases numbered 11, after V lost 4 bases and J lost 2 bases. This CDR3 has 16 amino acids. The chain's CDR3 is CASSPHPAGATYEQYF. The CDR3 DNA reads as TGTGCCAGCAGCCCCCACCCAGCGGGGGCGACCTACGAGCAGTACTTC.

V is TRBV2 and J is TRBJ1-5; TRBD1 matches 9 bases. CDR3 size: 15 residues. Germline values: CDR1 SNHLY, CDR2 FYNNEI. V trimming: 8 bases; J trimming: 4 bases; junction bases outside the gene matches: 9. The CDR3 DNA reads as TGTGCCAGCCTACTTGGGACAGGGAGGAATCAGCCCCAGCATTTT. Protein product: CASLLGTGRNQPQHF.

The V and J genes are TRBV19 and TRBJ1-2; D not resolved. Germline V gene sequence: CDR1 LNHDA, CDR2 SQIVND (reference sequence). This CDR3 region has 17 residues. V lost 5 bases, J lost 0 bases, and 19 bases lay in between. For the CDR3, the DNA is TGTGCCAGTAGTCCCCGGGCTGGTGGACTAGCTAACTATGGCTACACCTTC. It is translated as CASSPRAGGLANYGYTF.

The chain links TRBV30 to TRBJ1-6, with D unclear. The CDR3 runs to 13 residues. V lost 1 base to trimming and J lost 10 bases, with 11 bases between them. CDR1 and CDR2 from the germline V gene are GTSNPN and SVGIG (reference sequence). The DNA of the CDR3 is TGTGCCTGGAGTGAAAAGGGAGGATCACCCCTCCACTTT. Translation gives CAWSEKGGSPLHF.

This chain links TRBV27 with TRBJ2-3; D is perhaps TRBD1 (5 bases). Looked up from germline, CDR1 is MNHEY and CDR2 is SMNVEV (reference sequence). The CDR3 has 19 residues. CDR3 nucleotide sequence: TGTGTCGTAGCAAAAGCCCGTGAGAGTGGTCCGCTAGGGGCAGATACGCAGTATTTT. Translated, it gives CVVAKARESGPLGADTQYF.

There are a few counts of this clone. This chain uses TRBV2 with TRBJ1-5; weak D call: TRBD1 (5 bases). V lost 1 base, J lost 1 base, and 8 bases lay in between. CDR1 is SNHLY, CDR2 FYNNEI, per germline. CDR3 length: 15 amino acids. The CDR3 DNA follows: TGTGCCAGCAGTGAAGGGGGCGTAAGCAATCAGCCCCAGCATTTT. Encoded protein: CASSEGGVSNQPQHF.

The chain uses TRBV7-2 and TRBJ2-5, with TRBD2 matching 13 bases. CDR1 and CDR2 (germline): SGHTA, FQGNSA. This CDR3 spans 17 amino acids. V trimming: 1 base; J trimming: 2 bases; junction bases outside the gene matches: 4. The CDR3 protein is CASSLGLAGGRQETQYF. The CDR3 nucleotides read TGTGCCAGCAGCTTAGGACTAGCGGGGGGACGTCAAGAGACCCAGTACTTC.

The DNA of the CDR3 is TGTGCCAGCAGCCAAACAGGCCCGGTAGGCTACACCTTC. Its protein is CASSQTGPVGYTF. V usage is TRBV3-1 (or the pseudogene TRBV3-2) and J usage is TRBJ1-2; TRBD1 might be the D (5 bases). This CDR3 spans 13 amino acids. CDR1 is LGHDT, CDR2 YNNKEL, per germline (reference sequence). V was pared by 2 bases and J by 8 bases, with 12 bases between.